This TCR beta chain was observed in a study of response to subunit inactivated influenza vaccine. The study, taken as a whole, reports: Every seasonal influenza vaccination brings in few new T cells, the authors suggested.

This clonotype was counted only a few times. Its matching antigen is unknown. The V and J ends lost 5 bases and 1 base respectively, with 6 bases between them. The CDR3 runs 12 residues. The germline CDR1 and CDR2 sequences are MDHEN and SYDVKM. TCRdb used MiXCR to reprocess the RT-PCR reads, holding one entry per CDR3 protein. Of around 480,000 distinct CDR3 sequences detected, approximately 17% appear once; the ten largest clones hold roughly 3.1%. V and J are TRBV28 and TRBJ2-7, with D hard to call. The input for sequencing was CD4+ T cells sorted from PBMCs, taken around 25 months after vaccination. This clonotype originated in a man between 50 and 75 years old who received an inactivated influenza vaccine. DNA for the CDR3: TGTGCCAGCAGTGACCGATCCTACGAGCAGTACTTC. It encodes CASSDRSYEQYF.